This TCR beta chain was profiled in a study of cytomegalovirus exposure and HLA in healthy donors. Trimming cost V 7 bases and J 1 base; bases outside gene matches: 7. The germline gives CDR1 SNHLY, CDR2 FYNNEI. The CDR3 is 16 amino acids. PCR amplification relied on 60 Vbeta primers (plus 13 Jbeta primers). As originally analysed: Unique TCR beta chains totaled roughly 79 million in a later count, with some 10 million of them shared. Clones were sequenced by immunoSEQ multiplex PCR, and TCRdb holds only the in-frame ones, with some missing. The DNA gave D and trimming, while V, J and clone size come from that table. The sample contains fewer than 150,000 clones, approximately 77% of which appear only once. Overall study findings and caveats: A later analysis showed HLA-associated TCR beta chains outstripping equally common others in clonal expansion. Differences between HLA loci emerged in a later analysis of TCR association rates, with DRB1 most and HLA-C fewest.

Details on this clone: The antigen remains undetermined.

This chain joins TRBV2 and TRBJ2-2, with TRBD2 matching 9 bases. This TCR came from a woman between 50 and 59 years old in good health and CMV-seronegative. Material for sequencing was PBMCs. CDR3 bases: TGTGCCAGCATCGGGACTAGCAGTGTGAACACCGGGGAGCTGTTTTTT. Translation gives CASIGTSSVNTGELFF.